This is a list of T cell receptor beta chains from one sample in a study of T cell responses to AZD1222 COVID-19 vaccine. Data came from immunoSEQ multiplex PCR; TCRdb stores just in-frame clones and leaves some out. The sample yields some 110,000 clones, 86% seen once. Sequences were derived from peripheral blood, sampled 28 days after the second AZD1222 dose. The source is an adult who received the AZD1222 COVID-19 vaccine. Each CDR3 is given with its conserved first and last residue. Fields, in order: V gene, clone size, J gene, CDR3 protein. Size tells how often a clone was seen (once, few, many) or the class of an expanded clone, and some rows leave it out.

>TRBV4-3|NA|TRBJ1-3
CASSPQGQGGNTIYF
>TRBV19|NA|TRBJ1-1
CASSMYGGGKNTEAFF
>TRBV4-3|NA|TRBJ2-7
CASSQLQTDEQYF
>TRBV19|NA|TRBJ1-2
CASSEGGWGYTF
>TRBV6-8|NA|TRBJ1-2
CASSYSLGGFGYTF
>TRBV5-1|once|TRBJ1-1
CASSLGLRGREDTEAFF
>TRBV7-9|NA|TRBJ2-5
CASSRGQGARETQYF
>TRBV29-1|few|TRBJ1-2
CSVPKLGQGNYGYTF
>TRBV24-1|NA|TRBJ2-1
CATSDPPRTGGNEQFF
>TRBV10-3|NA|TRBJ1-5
CAISEPGVFGKNNQPQHF
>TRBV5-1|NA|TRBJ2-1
CASSISLDEQFF
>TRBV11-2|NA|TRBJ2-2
CASSLQGPDTGELFF
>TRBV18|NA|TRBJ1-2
CASSPGRQLYGYTF
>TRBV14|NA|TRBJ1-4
CASSEEWNRGHEKLFF
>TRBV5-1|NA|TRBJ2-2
CASSFTGYDGEELFF
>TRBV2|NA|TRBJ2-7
CAGKRTSTYEQYF
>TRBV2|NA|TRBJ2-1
CASSYLGGGTNEQFF
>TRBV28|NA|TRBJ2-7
CASSWGGYEQYF
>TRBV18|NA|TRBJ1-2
CASSPPGYYGYTF
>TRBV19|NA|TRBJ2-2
CASLSGVTGELFF
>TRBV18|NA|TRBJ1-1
CASSPSQGAEAFF
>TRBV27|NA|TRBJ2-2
CASSLLQGQNTGELFF
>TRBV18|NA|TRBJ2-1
CACGGGPYEQFF
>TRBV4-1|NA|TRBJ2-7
CASSQDSSGSYEQYF
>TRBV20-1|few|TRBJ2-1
CSARVLVEQFF
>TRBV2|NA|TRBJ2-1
CASSELAGGSGIYNEQFF
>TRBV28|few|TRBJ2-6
CASSIALGSGANVLTF
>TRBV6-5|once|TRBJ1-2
CASTTRGLGNYGYTF
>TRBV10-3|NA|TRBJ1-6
CAIRDIWSENSPLHF
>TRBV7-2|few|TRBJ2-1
CASSQEGGYYNEQFF
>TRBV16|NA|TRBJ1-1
CASSGRGQPNTEAFF
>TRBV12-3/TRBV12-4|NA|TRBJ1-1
CASSRRGTEAFF
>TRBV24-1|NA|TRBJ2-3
CATSEVAGGLGDTQYF
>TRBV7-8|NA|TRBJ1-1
CASSWTGRTEAFF
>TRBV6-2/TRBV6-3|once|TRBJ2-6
CASSSTYEARNVLTF
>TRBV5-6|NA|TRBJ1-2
CASSWTDRDNYGYTF
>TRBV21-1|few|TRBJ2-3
CASSSDNILTDTQYF
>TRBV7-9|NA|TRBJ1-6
CASSWSEGPTPLHF
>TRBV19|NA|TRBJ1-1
CATEDGTGGTEAFF
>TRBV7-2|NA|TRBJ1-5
CASSLGPQGGNGNQPQHF
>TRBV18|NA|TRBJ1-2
CASSDVSGESYGYTF
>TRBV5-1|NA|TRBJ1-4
CASSGTGINEKLFF
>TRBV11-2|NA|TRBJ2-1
CASSLQGVNSYNEQFF
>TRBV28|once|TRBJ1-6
CASRVRRGNSPLHF
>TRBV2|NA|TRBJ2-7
CASSGSTSGRRYEQYF
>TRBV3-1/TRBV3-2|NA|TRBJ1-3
CASSQAGGTGNTIYF
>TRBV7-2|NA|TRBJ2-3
CASSSKDGLAANTDTQYF
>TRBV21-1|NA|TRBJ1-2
CASLGQEDFGYTF
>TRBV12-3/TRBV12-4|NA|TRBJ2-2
CASSFRGTGELFF
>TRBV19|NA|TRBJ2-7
CASSFQHEQYF
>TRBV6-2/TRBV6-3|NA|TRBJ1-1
CASTPQGHTEAFF
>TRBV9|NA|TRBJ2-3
CASSVQTSGGENTDTQYF
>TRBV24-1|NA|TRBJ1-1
CATSKTGGGVFEAFF
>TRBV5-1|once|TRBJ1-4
CASSGGTQDEKLFF
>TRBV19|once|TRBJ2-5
CASSTLRGGASETQYF
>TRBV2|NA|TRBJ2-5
CASTRALEETQYF
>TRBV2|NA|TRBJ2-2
CASSDSWVSAGELFF
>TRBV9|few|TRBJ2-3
CASSVRPSGTDTQYF
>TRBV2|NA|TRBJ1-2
CASSDLRGTGDGYTF
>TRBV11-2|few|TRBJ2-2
CASSPRVPSNTGELFF